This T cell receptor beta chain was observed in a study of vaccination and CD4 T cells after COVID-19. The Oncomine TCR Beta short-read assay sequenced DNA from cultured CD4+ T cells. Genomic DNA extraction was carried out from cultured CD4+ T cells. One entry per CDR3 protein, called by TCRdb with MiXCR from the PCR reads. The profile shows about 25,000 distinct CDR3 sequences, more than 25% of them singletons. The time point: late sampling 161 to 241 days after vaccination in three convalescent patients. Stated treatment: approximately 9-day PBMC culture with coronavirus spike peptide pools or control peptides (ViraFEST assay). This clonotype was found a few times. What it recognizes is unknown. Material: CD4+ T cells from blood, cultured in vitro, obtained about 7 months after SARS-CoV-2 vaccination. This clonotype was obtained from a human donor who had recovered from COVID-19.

Here the CDR3 DNA reads TGTGCCACCAGCAAAAACGATTGGCGGGACGGGGACAATGAGCAGTTCTTC. This encodes CATSKNDWRDGDNEQFF. This chain joins TRBV15 and TRBJ2-1; maybe TRBD2 (6 bases). V gave up 4 bases and J gave up 5 bases, with 21 bases separating them. This CDR3 comprises 17 residues. From germline, CDR1 is LNHNV and CDR2 YYDKDF (reference sequence). Variable domain in full (rest from reference TRBV15 and TRBJ2-1): DAMVIQNPRYQVTQFGKPVTLSCSQTLNHNVMYWYQQKSSQAPKLLFHYYDKDFNNEADTPDNFQSRRPNTSFCFLDIRSPGLGDTAMYLCATSKNDWRDGDNEQFFGPGTRLTVL.